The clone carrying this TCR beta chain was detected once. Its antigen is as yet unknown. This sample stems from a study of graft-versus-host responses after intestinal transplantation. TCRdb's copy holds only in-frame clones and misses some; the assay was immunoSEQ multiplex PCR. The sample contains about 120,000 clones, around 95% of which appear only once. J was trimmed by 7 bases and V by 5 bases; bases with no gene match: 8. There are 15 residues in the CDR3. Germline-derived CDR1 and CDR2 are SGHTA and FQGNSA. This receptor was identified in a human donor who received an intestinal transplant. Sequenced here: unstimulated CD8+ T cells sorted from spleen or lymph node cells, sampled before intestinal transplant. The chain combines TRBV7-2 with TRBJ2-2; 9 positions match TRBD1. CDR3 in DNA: TGTGCCAGCAGCCAAACAGGGGGCGCTGGCGGGGAGCTGTTTTTT. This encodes CASSQTGGAGGELFF.